The text below deals with one T cell receptor beta chain. What it binds is not known. This entry is derived from a study of cytomegalovirus exposure and HLA in healthy donors. Points from the study as a whole: In the 130 or so validation repertoires, a later analysis found that first-cohort TCR clusters tended to co-occur.

V lost 4 bases, J lost 7 bases, and 8 bases stayed unmatched. Germline V CDR1 and CDR2: LGHNA, YNFKEQ. This CDR3 has 15 residues. The data were produced by immunoSEQ multiplex PCR, yet TCRdb's version contains in-frame clones alone and is incomplete. This table has around 250,000 clones, 90% appearing once. The chain employs TRBV4-2 and TRBJ2-4; 9 bases map to TRBD1. The clonotype was recovered from a woman under 30 in good health and CMV-seronegative. Input material: PBMCs. The CDR3 DNA sequence: TGTGCCAGCAGCCGAGAAGACAGGGGGGGTAACATTCAGTACTTC. Encoded protein: CASSREDRGGNIQYF.